This record looks at one TCR beta chain sequence and its context. As yet, its antigen is unknown. The data are from a study of cytomegalovirus exposure and HLA in healthy donors. Study summary: The approximately 700 first-cohort repertoires shared a platform with the 130 or so validation repertoires, as reported in a later analysis.

Assay used: immunoSEQ multiplex PCR; TCRdb lists only in-frame clones, some missing. The sample carries about 120,000 clones, roughly 88% recorded once. There are 15 residues in the CDR3. The V and J ends lost 3 bases and 2 bases respectively, with 14 bases between them. Germline V gives CDR1 GTSNPN, CDR2 SVGIG (reference sequence). General study results and limits: Cytomegalovirus-associated status was assigned to 164 TCR beta chains.

The chain employs TRBV30 and TRBJ2-1; TRBD1 might be the D (5 bases). Sequencing was performed on PBMCs. The clonotype originates from a woman aged 18 to 35 in good health and CMV-seropositive. The CDR3 sequence is CAWRGPGITYNEQFF. The CDR3 DNA sequence: TGTGCCTGGAGGGGGCCGGGCATCACCTACAATGAGCAGTTCTTC. Together with reference TRBV30 and TRBJ2-1, the CDR3 gives the full variable domain: SQTIHQWPATLVQPVGSPLSLECTVEGTSNPNLYWYRQAAGRGLQLLFYSVGIGQISSEVPQNLSASRPQDRQFILSSKKLLLSDSGFYLCAWRGPGITYNEQFFGPGTRLTVL.